A single sample gave rise to the 10 T cell receptor beta chains below, sequenced in a study of cytomegalovirus exposure and HLA in healthy donors. The repertoire was sequenced with immunoSEQ multiplex PCR; TCRdb's copy has only in-frame clones and lacks some. This table holds 120,000 or so clones, about nine tenths found once. The material sequenced was PBMCs. Receptors originate from a man aged 25 to 45 in good health and CMV-seronegative.

This clone was recorded only once. The chain joins TRBV6-5 to TRBJ2-2; 8 bases agree with TRBD1. The CDR3 is 13 amino acids. V gave up 6 bases and J gave up 5 bases; unmatched junction bases: 2. The germline V gene has CDR1 MNHEY and CDR2 SVGAGI. The CDR3 region is CASRDRGTGELFF. The CDR3, as DNA: TGTGCCAGCAGAGACAGGGGAACCGGGGAGCTGTTTTTT.

This rearrangement joins TRBV2 to TRBJ2-1, with D hard to call. Germline loops: CDR1 SNHLY, CDR2 FYNNEI. CDR3 length: 14 residues. V lost 1 base and J 7 bases, leaving 11 bases between the germline ends. CDR3 DNA sequence: TGTGCCAGCAGTGAAGGCGGTGGTGAGAATGAGCAGTTCTTC. It is translated as CASSEGGGENEQFF. Drawing the rest from reference TRBV2 and TRBJ2-1, the complete variable domain is EPEVTQTPSHQVTQMGQEVILRCVPISNHLYFYWYRQILGQKVEFLVSFYNNEISEKSEIFDDQFSVERPDGSNFTLKIRSTKLEDSAMYFCASSEGGGENEQFFGPGTRLTVL.

The V gene is TRBV9, the J gene TRBJ2-7; 11 bases line up with TRBD2. Germline CDR1 is SGDLS and CDR2 is YYNGEE. This CDR3 is 15 amino acids long. The junction had 3 bases not matched to a gene; V was cut back by 4 bases and J by 0 bases. This CDR3 is CASSHTSGSSYEQYF. CDR3 DNA: TGTGCCAGCAGCCACACTAGCGGGAGCTCCTACGAGCAGTACTTC.

The chain uses TRBV19 and TRBJ2-4; 9 bases are shared with TRBD1. Looked up from germline, CDR1 is LNHDA and CDR2 is SQIVND (reference sequence). The length of the CDR3 is 15 residues. V shed 6 bases and J 4 bases; nucleotides not matched to a gene: 7. The CDR3 region is CASSRGTGMKNIQYF. DNA of the CDR3: TGTGCCAGTAGCCGGGGGACAGGGATGAAAAACATTCAGTACTTC.

The chain joins TRBV5-6 to TRBJ2-7; possible D gene TRBD1, 6 bases. Trimming removed 4 bases from V and 11 bases from J, with 19 bases in between. The CDR3 extends over 13 amino acids. Germline V gene data show CDR1 as SGHDT and CDR2 as YYEEEE. CDR3 nucleotide sequence: TGTGCCAGCAGCATAAGGGGGTCGGACGCCAAGTACTTC. As protein: CASSIRGSDAKYF. Looking up the rest from reference TRBV5-6 and TRBJ2-7 gives the full variable domain: DAGVTQSPTHLIKTRGQQVTLRCSPKSGHDTVSWYQQALGQGPQFIFQYYEEEERQRGNFPDRFSGHQFPNYSSELNVNALLLGDSALYLCASSIRGSDAKYFGPGTRLTVT.

The V and J genes are TRBV6-1 and TRBJ2-1; TRBD2 agrees at 8 bases. V shed 0 bases and J 0 bases; nucleotides not matched to a gene: 10. The CDR3 is made up of 19 amino acids. Germline V gene sequence: CDR1 MNHNS, CDR2 SASEGT. For the CDR3, the DNA is TGTGCCAGCAGTGAAGCAGGGGCTAGCGGGCAGAGCTCCTACAATGAGCAGTTCTTC. Translating it yields CASSEAGASGQSSYNEQFF.

This chain connects TRBV5-6 to TRBJ2-1; TRBD2 aligns across 9 bases. The ends lost 4 bases at V and 7 bases at J; junction bases unmatched: 3. The CDR3 consists of 13 residues. Germline assignment: CDR1 SGHDT and CDR2 YYEEEE. The CDR3 protein is CASSLGLANEQFF. The CDR3 DNA reads TGTGCCAGCAGCCTAGGACTAGCGAATGAGCAGTTCTTC.

The CDR3 DNA is TGTGCCAGCCATACAGGGGGATCCTACGAGCAGTACTTC. This sequence encodes CASHTGGSYEQYF. The chain combines TRBV18 with TRBJ2-7; 8 nucleotides match TRBD1. After removal of 8 bases from V and 1 base from J, the junction contained 4 bases not matched to a gene. The CDR3 is 13 amino acids. Germline CDR1 reads KGHSH; CDR2 reads LQKENI.

This sequence joins TRBV13 and TRBJ2-7, with D perhaps TRBD2 (6 bases). The V and J ends lost 0 bases and 4 bases respectively, with 10 bases between them. This CDR3 has 14 amino acids. Looked up from germline, CDR1 is PRHDT and CDR2 is FYEKMQ (reference sequence). CDR3 sequence: CASSLGRGRYEQYF. The CDR3 DNA follows: TGTGCCAGCAGCTTAGGGCGGGGCAGGTACGAGCAGTACTTC.

The chain links TRBV19 to TRBJ2-3, with D possibly TRBD1 on 5 matching bases. Germline V gene data show CDR1 as LNHDA and CDR2 as SQIVND (reference sequence). The CDR3 is 12 residues long. Trimming left V 4 bases short and J 5 bases short, with 7 bases between. CDR3 coding DNA: TGTGCCAGTAGTAGGGGCTTAGATACGCAGTATTTT. It specifies CASSRGLDTQYF. Supplemented by reference TRBV19 and TRBJ2-3, the full variable domain reads DGGITQSPKYLFRKEGQNVTLSCEQNLNHDAMYWYRQDPGQGLRLIYYSQIVNDFQKGDIAEGYSVSREKKESFPLTVTSAQKNPTAFYLCASSRGLDTQYFGPGTRLTVL.